The next 31 T cell receptor beta chains were all read from a single sample in a study of blood T cell repertoires in COVID-19. Some clones are missing from TCRdb's copy, which holds only in-frame ones; the method was immunoSEQ multiplex PCR. The table records about 69,000 clones, approximately 75% of them present only once. Sequencing input: peripheral blood. All receptors derive from a human donor in a cohort sampled during active COVID-19.

The genes are TRBV7-8 and TRBJ2-7; 8 bases are a match to TRBD2. CDR3 length: 15 amino acids. Trimming removed 5 bases from V and 6 bases from J; junction bases left unmatched: 12. From germline, CDR1 is SGHVS and CDR2 FQNEAQ. The CDR3 nucleotides are TGTGCCAGCAGCCAGCGGGAGACAAACCCCCTCGAGCAGTACTTC. The encoded protein is CASSQRETNPLEQYF. Complete variable domain (other parts from reference TRBV7-8 and TRBJ2-7): GAGVSQSPRYKVAKRGQDVALRCDPISGHVSLFWYQQALGQGPEFLTYFQNEAQLDKSGLPSDRFFAERPEGSVSTLKIQRTQQEDSAVYLCASSQRETNPLEQYFGPGTRLTVT.

The gene calls are TRBV2 and TRBJ1-4; TRBD1 matches at 8 bases. This CDR3 has 14 residues. Trimming removed 6 bases from V and 10 bases from J; junction bases left unmatched: 10. Per germline, CDR1 SNHLY and CDR2 FYNNEI. As DNA, the CDR3 is TGTGCCAGCAGCGCCCGGACAGGGATGGTAAAACTGTTTTTT. As protein: CASSARTGMVKLFF.

The rearrangement uses TRBV23-1 and TRBJ1-2; 12 bases align to TRBD1. TRBV23-1 is given ORF status, its function remaining uncertain. The V and J ends lost 3 bases and 3 bases, in that order; junction bases with no gene match: 5. The CDR3 has 16 residues. The CDR3 protein is CASSQPGQGADYGYTF. CDR3 DNA sequence: TGCGCCAGCAGTCAGCCGGGACAGGGGGCGGACTATGGCTACACCTTC.

The chain joins TRBV28 to TRBJ2-4; TRBD2 aligns across 9 bases. Germline CDR1 is MDHEN and CDR2 is SYDVKM. The CDR3 consists of 15 residues. With 4 bases clipped from V and 7 bases from J, the junction kept 8 bases outside the gene matches. This CDR3 is CASSSDSGGLNIQYF. In DNA, the CDR3 is TGTGCCAGCAGTTCAGATAGCGGGGGCTTGAACATTCAGTACTTC.

The rearrangement uses TRBV18 and TRBJ2-7, with TRBD1 identical over 8 bases. There are 14 residues in the CDR3. Germline V gene sequence: CDR1 KGHSH, CDR2 LQKENI. The J segment lost 7 bases and the V segment lost 3 bases, leaving 8 bases of the junction unmatched. CDR3 amino acids: CASSPASGGREQYF. CDR3 bases: TGTGCCAGCTCACCCGCTTCAGGGGGCAGGGAGCAGTACTTC.

The chain employs TRBV27 and TRBJ1-6; D is unclear. This CDR3 has 15 amino acids. Trimming shortened V by 5 bases and J by 8 bases, and 16 bases separated the two germline ends. Germline assignment: CDR1 MNHEY and CDR2 SMNVEV (reference sequence). In DNA, the CDR3 is TGTGCCAGCAGTCCCCGACGGGGAGGGTATTCACCCCTCCACTTT. It yields the protein CASSPRRGGYSPLHF.

The V call is TRBV5-1, the J call TRBJ2-5; 9 bases match TRBD2. The germline CDR1 and CDR2 sequences are SGHRS and YFSETQ. V dropped 0 bases and J dropped 4; count of bases not matched to a gene: 4. The CDR3 is made up of 15 amino acids. DNA for the CDR3: TGCGCCAGCAGCTTGGGGCTAGCGGGGACAGAGACCCAGTACTTC. This gives the protein CASSLGLAGTETQYF.

The chain uses TRBV27 and TRBJ2-6; 7 nucleotides line up with TRBD1. This CDR3 has 17 amino acids. Germline values: CDR1 MNHEY, CDR2 SMNVEV (reference sequence). V gave up 3 bases and J gave up 0 bases; unmatched junction bases: 5. The CDR3 region is CASSFYRGGSGANVLTF. The DNA for the CDR3 is TGTGCCAGCAGTTTCTACAGGGGTGGCTCTGGGGCCAACGTCCTGACTTTC.

This rearrangement joins TRBV4-1 to TRBJ1-1; D not resolved. Germline-derived CDR1 and CDR2 are MGHRA and YSYEKL. Deletions cut 6 bases from V and 2 bases from J, with 16 bases between. This CDR3 has 15 amino acids. The CDR3 region is CASSIRGQPNTEAFF. The CDR3 DNA sequence: TGCGCCAGCAGTATTAGAGGGCAGCCAAACACTGAAGCTTTCTTT.

The gene calls are TRBV28 and TRBJ2-3; D gene uncertain. Trimming removed 2 bases from V and 2 bases from J, with 17 bases in between. Germline CDR1 reads MDHEN; CDR2 reads SYDVKM. CDR3 length: 17 amino acids. CDR3 nucleotide sequence: TGTGCCAGCAGTTTAGAGGTTGCCGGGTCAGCCACAGATACGCAGTATTTT. This encodes CASSLEVAGSATDTQYF. Complete variable domain (other parts from reference TRBV28 and TRBJ2-3): DVKVTQSSRYLVKRTGEKVFLECVQDMDHENMFWYRQDPGLGLRLIYFSYDVKMKEKGDIPEGYSVSREKKERFSLILESASTNQTSMYLCASSLEVAGSATDTQYFGPGTRLTVL.

This chain joins TRBV5-1 and TRBJ2-3; 9 nucleotides match TRBD2. Germline lookup yields CDR1 SGHRS and CDR2 YFSETQ. The CDR3 runs to 14 residues. Trimming at V came to 4 bases and at J to 5 bases, leaving 5 bases not matched to a gene. This CDR3 reads CASSGGTSQDTQYF. For the CDR3, the DNA is TGCGCCAGCAGCGGAGGGACTAGCCAAGATACGCAGTATTTT.

The chain is built from TRBV10-3 and TRBJ2-3, with 8 bases fitting TRBD1. V trimming: 4 bases; J trimming: 2 bases; junction bases outside the gene matches: 8. The CDR3 contains 16 residues. Germline assignment: CDR1 ENHRY and CDR2 SYGVKD. CDR3 amino acids: CAISAARTGNTDTQYF. DNA for the CDR3: TGTGCCATCAGTGCGGCTCGGACAGGGAACACAGATACGCAGTATTTT.

The V gene is TRBV12-3 or TRBV12-4, the J gene TRBJ1-2; 8 nucleotides line up with TRBD1. The trim removed 5 bases at V and 8 bases at J, leaving 4 bases unmatched. This CDR3 is 12 amino acids long. CDR3 sequence reads: CASSQTGEGYTF. The DNA for the CDR3 is TGTGCCAGCAGTCAGACAGGGGAAGGCTACACCTTC.

A single count supports this clone. The chain recombines TRBV11-2 with TRBJ2-3, with no clear D. This CDR3 is built from 11 residues. V dropped 5 bases and J dropped 4 bases, with 4 bases sitting between them. The germline CDR1 and CDR2 sequences are SGHAT and FQNNGV. CDR3 sequence reads: CASSQSDTQYF. DNA of the CDR3: TGTGCCAGCAGCCAGTCAGATACGCAGTATTTT.

The rearrangement uses TRBV3-1 (or the pseudogene TRBV3-2) and TRBJ2-7, with D perhaps TRBD1 (6 bases). The V end lost 1 base, the J end lost 3 bases, and 13 bases lay between the germline ends. The CDR3 is 15 residues long. Germline-derived CDR1 and CDR2 are LGHDT and YNNKEL (reference sequence). As DNA, the CDR3 is TGTGCCAGCAGCCAAGCGTTCCAGGGGTACTACGAGCAGTACTTC. Its translation: CASSQAFQGYYEQYF.

This chain uses TRBV10-2 with TRBJ1-1, with 7 bases that match TRBD1. V trimming: 6 bases; J trimming: 5 bases; junction bases outside the gene matches: 6. Germline V gene lookup returns CDR1 WSHSY and CDR2 SAAADI. This CDR3 comprises 13 residues. Here the CDR3 DNA reads TGCGCCAGCAGCCAGACAGGGAAGACTGAAGCTTTCTTT. Amino acids: CASSQTGKTEAFF.

The chain links TRBV25-1 to TRBJ2-1; 12 nucleotides line up with TRBD2. Germline CDR1 and CDR2: MGHDK and SYGVNS. This CDR3 region has 15 residues. V lost 8 bases and J lost 8; bases outside the gene matches: 10. The CDR3 nucleotides read TGTGCCAGCTCATCGACTAGCGGGAGTTGGGATGAGCAGTTCTTC. Protein: CASSSTSGSWDEQFF.

The chain couples TRBV4-2 to TRBJ2-5; no clear D. The CDR3 runs to 13 residues. Germline values: CDR1 LGHNA, CDR2 YNFKEQ. Trimming took off 1 base at V and 4 bases at J, with 7 bases between the two ends. In DNA, the CDR3 is TGTGCCAGCAGCCAAGTGCTGAGAGAGACCCAGTACTTC. Residues: CASSQVLRETQYF.

The chain has TRBV15 and TRBJ1-1; 7 bases agree with TRBD1. The CDR3 length is 14 residues. Germline CDR1 and CDR2: LNHNV and YYDKDF (reference sequence). After removal of 3 bases from V and 2 bases from J, the junction contained 3 bases not matched to a gene. The CDR3 bases are TGTGCCACCAGCAGGTACAGGGGAAACACTGAAGCTTTCTTT. It codes for CATSRYRGNTEAFF.

The rearrangement links TRBV6-2 or TRBV6-3 to TRBJ1-5; TRBD1 aligns across 8 bases. In germline, CDR1 is MNHEY, CDR2 SVGEGT. This CDR3 comprises 15 residues. The ends lost 2 bases at V and 4 bases at J; junction bases unmatched: 4. The CDR3 protein is CASSYPDRVNQPQHF. The CDR3 DNA reads TGTGCCAGCAGTTACCCGGACAGGGTTAATCAGCCCCAGCATTTT.

V is TRBV18 and J is TRBJ1-4; 7 nucleotides line up with TRBD1. The V segment lost 3 bases and the J segment 0 bases; nucleotides outside the gene matches: 4. The CDR3 extends over 16 amino acids. Germline lookup yields CDR1 KGHSH and CDR2 LQKENI. CDR3 amino acids: CASSPWDRSTNEKLFF. CDR3 nucleotides: TGTGCCAGCTCACCGTGGGACAGATCAACTAATGAAAAACTGTTTTTT.

J is TRBJ1-4 and V is TRBV6-1, with D possibly being TRBD1 (6 bases). Germline CDR1 reads MNHNS; CDR2 reads SASEGT. There are 14 residues in the CDR3. V was pared by 1 base and J by 7 bases, with 10 bases between. For the CDR3, the DNA is TGTGCCAGCAGTGAAGGTGGGGGCACTGAAAAACTGTTTTTT. It translates to CASSEGGGTEKLFF.

The rearrangement joins TRBV28 to TRBJ1-5, with TRBD1 identical over 7 bases. The V gene end was trimmed by 6 bases and the J gene end by 5 bases; junction bases not matched to a gene: 10. The CDR3 is 15 residues long. Per germline, CDR1 MDHEN and CDR2 SYDVKM. The DNA of the CDR3 is TGTGCCAGCAGCAAGCTCGGGACAGTGGATCAGCCCCAGCATTTT. Translating it yields CASSKLGTVDQPQHF.

The gene calls are TRBV6-1 and TRBJ2-3, with TRBD1 identical over 9 bases. The CDR3 length is 16 residues. V trimming: 1 base; J trimming: 6 bases; junction bases outside the gene matches: 8. The V gene's germline CDR1 is MNHNS and CDR2 SASEGT. CDR3 in amino acids: CASSEGLGTGSDTQYF. The CDR3 bases are TGTGCCAGCAGTGAAGGCCTTGGGACAGGGTCGGATACGCAGTATTTT.

This chain joins TRBV5-1 and TRBJ2-7, with 9 bases lining up with TRBD2. Trimming cost V 0 bases and J 5 bases; bases outside gene matches: 6. Germline CDR1 SGHRS, CDR2 YFSETQ. The CDR3 spans 15 residues. Here the CDR3 DNA reads TGCGCCAGCAGCTTGGGTTGGACTAGCGACAACGAGCAGTACTTC. Its protein product is CASSLGWTSDNEQYF.

This clone was seen just once. The chain has TRBV7-9 and TRBJ2-7; tentatively, D is TRBD2 (6 bases). CDR1 SEHNR and CDR2 FQNEAQ come from the germline V gene (reference sequence). The CDR3 covers 16 residues. Trimming removed 2 bases from V and 2 bases from J, with 16 bases in between. The DNA for the CDR3 is TGTGCCAGCAGCTTAAATCCTTGGGACTTTCCCTACGAGCAGTACTTC. Amino acids: CASSLNPWDFPYEQYF.

The rearrangement joins TRBV10-1 to TRBJ2-2; D is ambiguous. Germline CDR1 is WNHNN and CDR2 is SYGVQD (reference sequence). The CDR3 spans 13 residues. Trimming cost V 5 bases and J 4 bases, with 8 bases left between them. CDR3 in amino acids: CASSPRVTGELFF. The CDR3 region has the DNA TGCGCCAGCAGTCCCCGGGTCACCGGGGAGCTGTTTTTT.

The chain uses TRBV6-5 and TRBJ1-5; tentatively, D is TRBD1 (6 bases). Deletions cut 7 bases from V and 1 base from J, with 11 bases between. The CDR3 is 14 residues long. Germline-derived CDR1 and CDR2 are MNHEY and SVGAGI. This chain's CDR3 is CASTSRGSNQPQHF. The CDR3, as DNA: TGTGCCAGCACCAGCAGGGGAAGCAATCAGCCCCAGCATTTT.

The V and J genes are TRBV7-9 and TRBJ1-4; D is unclear. Between the trimmed V and J ends, which lost 1 base and 4 bases, there was a span of 10 bases. The germline gives CDR1 SEHNR, CDR2 FQNEAQ (reference sequence). There are 15 residues in the CDR3. In DNA form, the CDR3 reads TGTGCCAGCAGCTTAGGCGCGAATCTTAATGAAAAACTGTTTTTT. It encodes CASSLGANLNEKLFF.

The chain couples TRBV6-5 to TRBJ1-2; 10 bases are shared with TRBD1. This CDR3 comprises 13 residues. Germline V gives CDR1 MNHEY, CDR2 SVGAGI. J was trimmed by 8 bases and V by 6 bases; bases with no gene match: 6. The DNA of the CDR3 is TGTGCCAGCAGAGCCGGGACAGGGGTGGGCTACACCTTC. It codes for CASRAGTGVGYTF.

This clone was seen only a few times. The rearrangement links TRBV6-5 to TRBJ1-4; 9 positions match TRBD1. CDR3 length: 16 amino acids. V shed 2 bases, J shed 8 bases, and the junction held 9 bases outside the gene matches. Germline V gene data show CDR1 as MNHEY and CDR2 as SVGAGI. The CDR3 region is CASSYRSPGQGEKLFF. The CDR3 nucleotides read TGTGCCAGCAGTTACCGTAGTCCGGGACAGGGAGAAAAACTGTTTTTT.